The T cell receptor (beta chain) described here comes from a study of T cell responses to AZD1222 COVID-19 vaccine. Repertoires were generated with immunoSEQ multiplex PCR, while TCRdb's copy carries only in-frame clones and drops some. This sample has around 63,000 clones, with about 85% found just once. V was clipped by 3 bases and J by 3 bases, with 18 bases between them. Germline lookup yields CDR1 MNHEY and CDR2 SVGAGI. The CDR3 is made up of 16 amino acids. The chain joins TRBV6-5 to TRBJ2-7; TRBD2 is a possible D gene (6 bases). Sequencing was performed on peripheral blood, taken on day 0 of AZD1222 vaccination. This TCR came from an adult in good health. CDR3 bases: TGTGCCAGCAGTTATCTAGATGGGACTCCAAGCTACGAGCAGTACTTC. Protein sequence: CASSYLDGTPSYEQYF.